This T cell receptor (beta chain) was recorded in a study of blood T cell repertoires in COVID-19. Study-wide context: Sample material is recorded as cDNA or gDNA derived from T cells, B-cell-depleted T cells, or PBMCs.

Across 24 US areas, participants ranged in age from roughly 18 to 95 years. Sequencing used immunoSEQ multiplex PCR; TCRdb keeps in-frame clones, though not all of them. The sample contains 300,000 or so clones, roughly nine tenths of which appear only once. V lost 1 base to trimming and J lost 3 bases; unmatched junction nucleotides: 5. In germline, CDR1 is GTSNPN, CDR2 SVGIG (reference sequence). CDR3 length: 15 residues. What was sequenced was PBMCs or T cells enriched from blood (not recorded which). The V gene is TRBV30, the J gene TRBJ1-5, with 8 bases aligning to TRBD1. The sequence was obtained from a woman aged 30 to 39 who had recovered from COVID-19. CDR3 sequence (DNA): TGTGCCTGGAGTGGTGGACAGGGTTCCAATCAGCCCCAGCATTTT. Amino acids: CAWSGGQGSNQPQHF. Complete variable domain (other parts from reference TRBV30 and TRBJ1-5): SQTIHQWPATLVQPVGSPLSLECTVEGTSNPNLYWYRQAAGRGLQLLFYSVGIGQISSEVPQNLSASRPQDRQFILSSKKLLLSDSGFYLCAWSGGQGSNQPQHFGDGTRLSIL.